What follows are 10 T cell receptor beta chains derived from one specimen sequenced in a study of response to subunit inactivated influenza vaccine (dated 2018 in TCRdb). The receptor library was made with RT-PCR. TCRdb names Illumina HiSeq 2500 as the instrument used. Through fastp at Q25 and MiXCR, TCRdb rebuilt clones from the public reads, retaining in-frame beta chains. Here each entry gathers all rows of one CDR3 protein and keeps the most common genes and DNA. The sample table records 650,000 to 850,000 distinct CDR3 sequences; around 14% of these occur just once. The ten most abundant clones make up 5.5% to 7% of the sample. The specimen was PBMCs from blood, collected approximately 15 days before vaccination. Source of these receptors: a man aged 45-60 years who received an inactivated influenza vaccine. Donor details come from another sample of the same person, matched by shared clones.

This clonotype was seen ten or more times. This sequence joins TRBV12-3 or TRBV12-4 and TRBJ2-7; maybe TRBD1 (7 bases). This CDR3 comprises 14 residues. V lost 5 bases and J lost 7, with 18 bases in between. For the CDR3, the DNA is TGTGCCAGCAGTAAGACAGGGACTGGGGGGGAGCAGTACTTC. It translates to CASSKTGTGGEQYF.

This chain connects TRBV20-1 to TRBJ2-7, with D perhaps assigned TRBD1 or TRBD2 (5 bases each). The CDR3 has 15 residues. Germline CDR1 reads DFQATT; CDR2 reads SNEGSKA (reference sequence). Trimming removed 0 bases at V and 6 bases at J, with 18 bases between. The CDR3 DNA follows: TGCAGTGCTAGAGAATTCCGGGACCATCCCGGCGAGCAGTACTTC. Translating it yields CSAREFRDHPGEQYF.

This clonotype came up many times. The rearrangement joins TRBV5-6 to TRBJ2-4; no definite D call. V was pared by 4 bases and J by 1 base, with 12 bases between. The length of the CDR3 is 15 residues. CDR1 and CDR2 from the germline V gene are SGHDT and YYEEEE. The CDR3 DNA sequence: TGTGCCAGCAGCCTTGGGTTCCCTGCCAAAAACATTCAGTACTTC. Translated: CASSLGFPAKNIQYF.

In its sample, this clonotype was seen a few times. J is TRBJ2-3 and V is TRBV20-1; 9 nucleotides align to TRBD2. The ends lost 1 base at V and 3 bases at J; junction bases unmatched: 14. There are 18 residues in the CDR3. Per germline, CDR1 DFQATT and CDR2 SNEGSKA (reference sequence). CDR3 sequence (DNA): TGCAGTGCTAGAGCCGTCCCAGGGGCGGGAGGGCAGACAGATACGCAGTATTTT. Its protein product is CSARAVPGAGGQTDTQYF.

This clonotype was seen only a few times. The rearrangement uses TRBV27 and TRBJ2-7, with 9 bases fitting TRBD1. The ends lost 5 bases at V and 6 bases at J; junction bases unmatched: 11. The germline gives CDR1 MNHEY, CDR2 SMNVEV (reference sequence). The CDR3 runs 15 residues. This CDR3 is CASSPGTGRNSEQYF. For the CDR3, the DNA is TGTGCCAGCAGTCCCGGGACAGGGCGTAATTCCGAGCAGTACTTC.

The chain uses TRBV6-1 and TRBJ1-4; 7 bases agree with TRBD1. Germline lookup yields CDR1 MNHNS and CDR2 SASEGT. The junction had 5 bases not matched to a gene; V was cut back by 5 bases and J by 5 bases. This CDR3 is built from 14 residues. CDR3 coding DNA: TGTGCCAGCAGTAAACAGGACAGGAATGAAAAACTGTTTTTT. It codes for CASSKQDRNEKLFF.

The chain is built from TRBV7-8 and TRBJ2-1, with TRBD1 matching over 9 bases. V shed 5 bases and J 12 bases; nucleotides not matched to a gene: 8. The CDR3 is 13 amino acids. Germline CDR1 reads SGHVS; CDR2 reads FQNEAQ. CDR3 residues: CASSKTQGAGQFF. CDR3 nucleotides: TGTGCCAGCAGCAAAACACAGGGGGCAGGGCAGTTCTTC.

V gene TRBV7-9 combines with J gene TRBJ2-7, with D tentatively TRBD1 or TRBD2 (6 bases each). CDR3 length: 12 residues. The ends were cut back, 8 bases at V and 2 bases at J, with 10 bases in the middle. Germline CDR1 and CDR2: SEHNR and FQNEAQ (reference sequence). The CDR3 reads CASGRDTYEQYF. The CDR3 DNA is TGTGCCAGCGGGCGGGACACCTACGAGCAGTACTTC.

This clonotype was observed a few times. The V call is TRBV5-1, the J call TRBJ1-1; D is undetermined. The CDR3 has 16 amino acids. V was clipped by 3 bases and J by 0 bases, with 15 bases between them. CDR1 is SGHRS, CDR2 YFSETQ, per germline. The CDR3 region is CASSSGALSMNTEAFF. In DNA form, the CDR3 reads TGCGCCAGCAGCTCGGGTGCCCTTTCCATGAACACTGAAGCTTTCTTT.

The rearrangement joins TRBV28 to TRBJ2-4; no clear D. Between the trimmed V and J ends, which lost 5 bases and 0 bases, there was a span of 23 bases. Germline CDR1 is MDHEN and CDR2 is SYDVKM. This CDR3 has 19 residues. This CDR3 is CASSPKIFPTWLAKNIQYF. The CDR3 DNA follows: TGTGCCAGCAGTCCGAAAATATTCCCGACCTGGTTAGCCAAAAACATTCAGTACTTC.